This is a list of T cell receptor beta chains from one sample in a study of neurological immune-mediated disorders. MiXCR, applied by TCRdb to the 5' RACE reads, yields one record per CDR3 protein. This table has under 90,000 distinct CDR3 sequences, over 9% appearing once. The sequencing input was PBMCs. These receptors came from a man aged 40-50 years in good health. Both conserved end residues are part of each CDR3. D genes are given only for firm matches. Part of the rows lack a size; the others show once, few, many or a class for expanded clones.

j_gene	d_gene	abundance	v_gene	CDR3aa	CDR3nt
TRBJ2-1	NA	many	TRBV5-1	CASISAETSNEQFF	TGCGCCAGCATCTCGGCGGAGACTAGCAATGAGCAGTTCTTC
TRBJ2-7	NA	many	TRBV6-5	CASSPGTGVREQYF	TGTGCCAGCAGTCCCGGGACGGGAGTTCGCGAGCAGTACTTC
TRBJ2-7	TRBD2	NA	TRBV7-2	CASSPSRLARDYEQYF	TGTGCCAGCAGCCCCTCTCGACTAGCGCGCGATTACGAGCAGTACTTC
TRBJ2-1	TRBD2	many	TRBV24-1	CATSAKGLAGVYNEQFF	TGTGCCACCAGTGCCAAGGGGCTAGCGGGAGTTTACAATGAGCAGTTCTTC
TRBJ1-5	NA	many	TRBV5-5	CASSLDGAYQPQHF	TGTGCCAGCAGCTTGGACGGTGCCTATCAGCCCCAGCATTTT
TRBJ2-1	NA	many	TRBV12-3/TRBV12-4	CASSPGLPSSYNEQFF	TGTGCCAGCAGCCCCGGCCTACCCAGCTCCTACAATGAGCAGTTCTTC
TRBJ2-7	TRBD2	NA	TRBV6-5	CASISPAGGEQYF	TGTGCCAGCATCTCGCCTGCCGGGGGGGAGCAGTACTTC
TRBJ1-2	NA	many	TRBV28	CASSSQGYGYTF	TGTGCCAGCAGTTCACAGGGCTATGGCTACACCTTC
TRBJ1-2	TRBD1	many	TRBV5-1	CASSRTGLDGGYTF	TGCGCCAGCAGCCGGACAGGACTTGATGGCGGCTACACCTTC
TRBJ1-2	NA	few	TRBV19	CAIRTGYGYTF	TGTGCCATCAGGACGGGCTATGGCTACACCTTC
TRBJ2-1	NA	medium-sized	TRBV12-3/TRBV12-4	CASRADGSYNEQFF	TGTGCCAGCAGGGCGGATGGCTCCTACAATGAGCAGTTCTTC
TRBJ1-2	NA	many	TRBV27	CASSPRGYYGYTF	TGTGCCAGCTCCCCACGGGGCTACTATGGCTACACCTTC
TRBJ2-3	TRBD2	NA	TRBV6-6	CASIPRSGGVTDTQYF	TGTGCCAGCATACCACGTAGCGGGGGGGTCACAGATACGCAGTATTTT
TRBJ2-7	NA	few	TRBV5-6	CASRRKGLPYEQYF	TGTGCCAGCAGGAGAAAAGGGCTACCCTACGAGCAGTACTTC
TRBJ1-1	NA	many	TRBV7-9	CASSLYQGTEAFF	TGTGCCAGCAGCTTATATCAGGGCACTGAAGCTTTCTTT
TRBJ2-3	NA	many	TRBV7-3	CASTPGAVSTDTQYF	TGTGCCAGCACCCCGGGGGCGGTTAGCACAGATACGCAGTATTTT
TRBJ2-1	TRBD2	NA	TRBV20-1	CSARDPAGRYNEQFF	TGCAGTGCTAGAGATCCAGCGGGGCGATACAATGAGCAGTTCTTC
TRBJ2-1	NA	many	TRBV7-6	CASSLARGEQFF	TGTGCCAGCAGCTTAGCGCGTGGCGAGCAGTTCTTC
TRBJ1-2	TRBD1	many	TRBV19	CASSIWTGAGYTF	TGTGCCAGTAGTATATGGACAGGAGCAGGCTACACCTTC
TRBJ2-7	NA	NA	TRBV10-1	CASRTRTYEQYF	TGCGCCAGCCGGACCCGAACCTACGAGCAGTACTTC
TRBJ1-2	NA	many	TRBV5-1	CASSLEAGAYGYTF	TGCGCCAGCAGCTTGGAGGCAGGTGCCTATGGCTACACCTTC
TRBJ1-4	NA	many	TRBV5-1	CASSLEGGDNEKLFF	TGCGCCAGCAGCTTGGAGGGAGGGGACAATGAAAAACTGTTTTTT
TRBJ1-1	NA	many	TRBV18	CASSPQGNTEAFF	TGTGCCAGCTCACCACAGGGCAACACTGAAGCTTTCTTT
TRBJ2-5	TRBD1	many	TRBV29-1	CSADREETQYF	TGCAGCGCCGACAGGGAGGAGACCCAGTACTTC
TRBJ1-5	TRBD1	many	TRBV5-6	CASSPGTGHSNQPQHF	TGTGCCAGCAGCCCGGGGACAGGTCATAGCAATCAGCCCCAGCATTTT
TRBJ2-7	NA	many	TRBV28	CASRPTGPKIHEQYF	TGTGCCAGCAGACCGACCGGACCGAAAATCCACGAGCAGTACTTC
TRBJ2-3	NA	many	TRBV12-3/TRBV12-4	CASRTLTLGGTDTQYF	TGTGCCAGCAGAACCCTCACTTTGGGGGGCACAGATACGCAGTATTTT
TRBJ2-7	NA	many	TRBV5-5	CASSPFGGGIYEQYF	TGTGCCAGCAGCCCCTTTGGGGGGGGCATCTACGAGCAGTACTTC
TRBJ2-3	NA	few	TRBV20-1	CSAREPVGDTQYF	TGCAGTGCTAGAGAGCCGGTTGGGGATACGCAGTATTTT
TRBJ1-1	NA	many	TRBV5-5	CASSLRASPEAFF	TGTGCCAGCAGCTTGAGGGCATCCCCTGAAGCTTTCTTT
TRBJ1-1	NA	NA	TRBV5-1	CASSLGGYYTEAFF	TGCGCCAGCAGCTTGGGGGGGTACTACACTGAAGCTTTCTTT
TRBJ2-7	NA	NA	TRBV6-6	CASSHLGGSRGSPYEQYF	TGTGCCAGCAGCCACCTGGGGGGAAGCCGGGGGTCCCCCTACGAGCAGTACTTC
TRBJ2-7	NA	many	TRBV7-8	CASSLRAPRGGGEQYF	TGTGCCAGCAGCTTAAGGGCTCCAAGGGGAGGCGGGGAGCAGTACTTC
TRBJ1-1	NA	NA	TRBV15	CATSGSGGLGTETFF	TGTGCCACCAGCGGATCCGGGGGTTTGGGCACTGAAACTTTCTTT
TRBJ2-7	NA	many	TRBV30	CAWARGALTYEQYF	TGTGCCTGGGCCCGGGGAGCGTTGACCTACGAGCAGTACTTC
TRBJ2-5	TRBD1	medium-sized	TRBV12-3/TRBV12-4	CASSPRTGKGQETQYF	TGTGCCAGCAGTCCCCGGACAGGGAAAGGCCAAGAGACCCAGTACTTC
TRBJ1-1	NA	many	TRBV5-8	CASSLNPGMNTEAFF	TGTGCCAGCAGCTTGAATCCGGGGATGAACACTGAAGCTTTCTTT
TRBJ1-2	TRBD1	many	TRBV7-2	CASSKGTANYGYTF	TGTGCCAGCAGCAAAGGGACAGCTAACTATGGCTACACCTTC
TRBJ2-2	NA	NA	TRBV9	CASSTWGGELFF	TGTGCCAGCAGCACCTGGGGCGGGGAGCTGTTTTTT
TRBJ2-4	TRBD2	many	TRBV5-6	CASSLREGPNIQYF	TGTGCCAGCAGCTTGCGGGAGGGCCCAAACATTCAGTACTTC
TRBJ2-2	TRBD1	many	TRBV3-1	CASSQEQDRGTGELFF	TGTGCCAGCAGCCAAGAACAGGACAGGGGCACCGGGGAGCTGTTTTTT
TRBJ2-1	TRBD2	many	TRBV12-3/TRBV12-4	CASRSGSGSYNEQFF	TGTGCCAGCAGGAGCGGGAGCGGTTCCTACAATGAGCAGTTCTTC
TRBJ1-5	TRBD1	NA	TRBV27	CASSFDGQGIIEGNQPQHF	TGTGCCAGCAGTTTCGACGGACAGGGCATTATTGAGGGCAATCAGCCCCAGCATTTT
TRBJ2-5	NA	many	TRBV6-5	CASSYGPKETQYF	TGTGCCAGCAGTTACGGGCCCAAGGAGACCCAGTACTTC
TRBJ2-7	TRBD1	many	TRBV28	CASSFGQGIDYEQYF	TGTGCCAGCAGTTTTGGACAGGGGATTGACTACGAGCAGTACTTC
TRBJ2-7	TRBD2	NA	TRBV20-1	CSAHPTLLAGRAGEQYF	TGCAGTGCCCATCCCACCCTACTAGCGGGAAGGGCTGGGGAGCAGTACTTC
TRBJ2-7	TRBD1	many	TRBV15	CATKTGPASYEQYF	TGTGCCACCAAGACAGGGCCCGCCTCGTACGAGCAGTACTTC
TRBJ2-1	TRBD2	NA	TRBV7-9	CASSPLAISYNEQFF	TGTGCCAGCAGCCCACTAGCGATCTCCTACAATGAGCAGTTCTTC
TRBJ2-1	NA	NA	TRBV10-2	CASTLSYNEQFF	TGCGCCAGCACACTTAGTTACAATGAGCAGTTCTTC
TRBJ2-7	NA	NA	TRBV5-1	CTSSLDVPGARRSYEQYF	TGCACCAGCAGCTTGGATGTGCCGGGGGCTCGGCGATCATACGAGCAGTACTTC
TRBJ2-7	NA	many	TRBV29-1	CSVAPRQGGDEQYF	TGCAGCGTTGCCCCTCGACAAGGGGGAGACGAGCAGTACTTC
TRBJ2-7	NA	NA	TRBV6-5	CASMQGVNGEQYF	TGTGCCAGCATGCAGGGCGTCAACGGTGAGCAGTACTTC
TRBJ2-5	TRBD2	few	TRBV20-1	CSAKAGTRETQYF	TGCAGTGCTAAGGCCGGGACTAGAGAGACCCAGTACTTC
TRBJ2-7	TRBD1	many	TRBV25-1	CATADPGTGVFQQYF	TGTGCCACCGCTGACCCCGGGACAGGGGTTTTTCAGCAGTACTTC